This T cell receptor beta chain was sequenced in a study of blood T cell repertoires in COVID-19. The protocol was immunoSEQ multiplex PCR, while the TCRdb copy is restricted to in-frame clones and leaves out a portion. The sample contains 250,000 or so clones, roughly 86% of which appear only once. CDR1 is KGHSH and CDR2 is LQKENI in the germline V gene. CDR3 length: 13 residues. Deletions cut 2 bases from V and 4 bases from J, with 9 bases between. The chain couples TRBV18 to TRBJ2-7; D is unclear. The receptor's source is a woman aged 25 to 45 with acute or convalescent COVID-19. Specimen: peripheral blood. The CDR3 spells CASSPRSGYEQYF. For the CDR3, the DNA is TGTGCCAGCTCACCAAGGTCCGGGTACGAGCAGTACTTC. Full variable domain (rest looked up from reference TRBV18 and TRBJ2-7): NAGVMQNPRHLVRRRGQEARLRCSPMKGHSHVYWYRQLPEEGLKFMVYLQKENIIDESGMPKERFSAEFPKEGPSILRIQQVVRGDSAAYFCASSPRSGYEQYFGPGTRLTVT.